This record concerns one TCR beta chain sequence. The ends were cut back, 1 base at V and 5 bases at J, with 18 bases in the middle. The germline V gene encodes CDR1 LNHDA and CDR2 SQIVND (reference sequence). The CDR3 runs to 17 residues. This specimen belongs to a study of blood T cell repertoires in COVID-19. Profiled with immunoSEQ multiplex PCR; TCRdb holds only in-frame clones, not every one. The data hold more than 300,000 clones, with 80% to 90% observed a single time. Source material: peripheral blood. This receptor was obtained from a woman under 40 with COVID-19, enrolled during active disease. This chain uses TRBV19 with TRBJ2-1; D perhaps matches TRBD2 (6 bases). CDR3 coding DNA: TGTGCCAGTAGTATAGGCCGGTGGAGGGGAGGAGACAATGAGCAGTTCTTC. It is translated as CASSIGRWRGGDNEQFF.